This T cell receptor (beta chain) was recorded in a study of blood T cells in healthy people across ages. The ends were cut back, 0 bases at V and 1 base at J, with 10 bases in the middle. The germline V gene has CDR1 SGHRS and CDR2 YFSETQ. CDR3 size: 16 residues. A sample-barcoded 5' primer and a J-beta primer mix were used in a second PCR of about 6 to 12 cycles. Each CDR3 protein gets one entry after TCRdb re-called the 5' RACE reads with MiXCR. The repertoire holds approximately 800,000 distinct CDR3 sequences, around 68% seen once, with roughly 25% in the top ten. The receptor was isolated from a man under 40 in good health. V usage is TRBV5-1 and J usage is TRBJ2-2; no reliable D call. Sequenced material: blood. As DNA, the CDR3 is TGCGCCAGCAGCTTGGAGGGCAGGCAGAACACCGGGGAGCTGTTTTTT. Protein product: CASSLEGRQNTGELFF. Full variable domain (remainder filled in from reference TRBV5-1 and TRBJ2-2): KAGVTQTPRYLIKTRGQQVTLSCSPISGHRSVSWYQQTPGQGLQFLFEYFSETQRNKGNFPGRFSGRQFSNSRSEMNVSTLELGDSALYLCASSLEGRQNTGELFFGEGSRLTVL.